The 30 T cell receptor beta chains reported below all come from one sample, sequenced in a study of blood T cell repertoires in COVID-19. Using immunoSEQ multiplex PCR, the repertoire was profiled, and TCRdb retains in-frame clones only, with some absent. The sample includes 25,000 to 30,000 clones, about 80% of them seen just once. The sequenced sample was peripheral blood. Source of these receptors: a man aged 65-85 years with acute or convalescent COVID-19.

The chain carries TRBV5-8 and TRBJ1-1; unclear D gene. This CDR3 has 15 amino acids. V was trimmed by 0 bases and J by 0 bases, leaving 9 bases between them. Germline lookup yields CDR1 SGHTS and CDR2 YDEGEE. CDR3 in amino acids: CASSLVPGMNTEAFF. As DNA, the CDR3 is TGTGCCAGCAGCTTGGTCCCCGGGATGAACACTGAAGCTTTCTTT.

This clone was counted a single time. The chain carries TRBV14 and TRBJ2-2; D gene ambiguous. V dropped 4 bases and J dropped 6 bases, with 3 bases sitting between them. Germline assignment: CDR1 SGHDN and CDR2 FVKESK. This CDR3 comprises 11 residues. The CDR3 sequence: CASSLSGELFF. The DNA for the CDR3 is TGTGCCAGCAGCCTATCCGGGGAGCTGTTTTTT.

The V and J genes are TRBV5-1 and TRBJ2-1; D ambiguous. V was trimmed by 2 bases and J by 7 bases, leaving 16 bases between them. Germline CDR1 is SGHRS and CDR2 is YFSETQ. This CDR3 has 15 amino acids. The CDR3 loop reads CASSFLAPRGNEQFF. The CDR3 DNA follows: TGCGCCAGCAGCTTCCTGGCCCCGCGAGGAAATGAGCAGTTCTTC.

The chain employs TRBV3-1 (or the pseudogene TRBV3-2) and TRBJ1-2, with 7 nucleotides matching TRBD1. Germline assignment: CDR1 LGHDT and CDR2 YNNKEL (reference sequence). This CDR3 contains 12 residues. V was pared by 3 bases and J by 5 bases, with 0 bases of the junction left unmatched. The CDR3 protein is CASSQTGYGYTF. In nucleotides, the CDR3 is TGTGCCAGCAGCCAGACAGGGTATGGCTACACCTTC.

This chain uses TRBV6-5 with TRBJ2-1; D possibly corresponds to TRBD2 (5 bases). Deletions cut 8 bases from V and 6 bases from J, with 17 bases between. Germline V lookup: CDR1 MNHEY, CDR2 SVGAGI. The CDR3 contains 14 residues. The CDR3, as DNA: TGTGCCAGCGTTGAGGGTTGGGGTACCAATGAGCAGTTCTTC. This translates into CASVEGWGTNEQFF.

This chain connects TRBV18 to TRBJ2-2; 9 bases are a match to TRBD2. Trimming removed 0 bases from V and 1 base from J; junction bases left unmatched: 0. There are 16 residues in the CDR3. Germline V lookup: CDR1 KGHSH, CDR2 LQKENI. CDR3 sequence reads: CASSPPLAGNTGELFF. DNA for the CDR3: TGTGCCAGCTCACCACCACTAGCGGGGAACACCGGGGAGCTGTTTTTT.

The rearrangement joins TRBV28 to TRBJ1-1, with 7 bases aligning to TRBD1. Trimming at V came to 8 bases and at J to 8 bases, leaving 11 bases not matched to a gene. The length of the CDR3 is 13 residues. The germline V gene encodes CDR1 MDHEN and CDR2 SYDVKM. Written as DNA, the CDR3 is TGTGCCAGCTTGTCTCCAGGGGGATCCGAAGCTTTCTTT. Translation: CASLSPGGSEAFF.

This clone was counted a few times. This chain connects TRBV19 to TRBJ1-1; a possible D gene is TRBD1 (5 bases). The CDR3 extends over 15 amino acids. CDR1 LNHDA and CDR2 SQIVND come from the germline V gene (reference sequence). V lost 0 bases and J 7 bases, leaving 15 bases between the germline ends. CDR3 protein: CASSIDHSGLGEAFF. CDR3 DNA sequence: TGTGCCAGTAGTATAGATCATTCAGGGCTCGGTGAAGCTTTCTTT. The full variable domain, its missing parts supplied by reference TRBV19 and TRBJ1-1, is DGGITQSPKYLFRKEGQNVTLSCEQNLNHDAMYWYRQDPGQGLRLIYYSQIVNDFQKGDIAEGYSVSREKKESFPLTVTSAQKNPTAFYLCASSIDHSGLGEAFFGQGTRLTVV.

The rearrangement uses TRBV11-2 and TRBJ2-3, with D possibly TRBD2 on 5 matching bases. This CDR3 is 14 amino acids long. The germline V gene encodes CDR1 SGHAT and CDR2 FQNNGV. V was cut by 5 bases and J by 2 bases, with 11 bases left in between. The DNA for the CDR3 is TGTGCCAGCAGCCGTAGCGCTAACACAGATACGCAGTATTTT. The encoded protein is CASSRSANTDTQYF.

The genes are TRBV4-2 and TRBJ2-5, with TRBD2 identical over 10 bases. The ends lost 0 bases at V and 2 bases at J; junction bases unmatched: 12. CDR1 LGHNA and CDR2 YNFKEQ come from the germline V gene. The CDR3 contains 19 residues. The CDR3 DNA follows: TGTGCCAGCAGCCAAGATGGGCTAGCGGGAGTAAGAGGGCAAGAGACCCAGTACTTC. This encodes CASSQDGLAGVRGQETQYF.

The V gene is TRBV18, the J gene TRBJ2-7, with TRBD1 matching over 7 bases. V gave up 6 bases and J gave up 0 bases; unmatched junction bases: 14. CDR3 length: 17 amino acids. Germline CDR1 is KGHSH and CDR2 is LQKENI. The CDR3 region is CASSPTTVGQNSYEQYF. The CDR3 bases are TGTGCCAGCTCCCCGACCACGGTGGGACAGAACTCCTACGAGCAGTACTTC.

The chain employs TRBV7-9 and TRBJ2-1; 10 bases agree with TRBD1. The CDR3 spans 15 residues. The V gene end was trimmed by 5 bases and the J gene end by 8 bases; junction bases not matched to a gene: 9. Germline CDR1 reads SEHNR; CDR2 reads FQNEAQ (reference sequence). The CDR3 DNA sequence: TGTGCCAGCAGCCCGGGACAGGGGAATGTAGATGAGCAGTTCTTC. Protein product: CASSPGQGNVDEQFF.

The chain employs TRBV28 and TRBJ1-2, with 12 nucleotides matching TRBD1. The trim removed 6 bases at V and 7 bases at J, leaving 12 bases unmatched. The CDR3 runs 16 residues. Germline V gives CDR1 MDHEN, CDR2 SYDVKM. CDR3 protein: CASSRSGTGGASGYTF. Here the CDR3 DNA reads TGTGCCAGCAGCCGCTCCGGGACAGGGGGCGCAAGTGGCTACACCTTC.

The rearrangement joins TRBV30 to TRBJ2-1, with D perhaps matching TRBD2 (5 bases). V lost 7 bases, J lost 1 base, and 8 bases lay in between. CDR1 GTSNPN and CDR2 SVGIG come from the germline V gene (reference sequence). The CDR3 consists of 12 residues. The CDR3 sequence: CAYGLSYNEQFF. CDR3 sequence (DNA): TGTGCCTACGGACTGTCCTACAATGAGCAGTTCTTC.

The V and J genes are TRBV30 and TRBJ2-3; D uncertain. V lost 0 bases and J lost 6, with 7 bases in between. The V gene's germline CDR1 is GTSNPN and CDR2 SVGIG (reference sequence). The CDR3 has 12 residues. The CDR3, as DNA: TGTGCCTGGAGTGTAGAGGTGGATACGCAGTATTTT. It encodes CAWSVEVDTQYF. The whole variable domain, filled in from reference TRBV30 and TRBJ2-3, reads SQTIHQWPATLVQPVGSPLSLECTVEGTSNPNLYWYRQAAGRGLQLLFYSVGIGQISSEVPQNLSASRPQDRQFILSSKKLLLSDSGFYLCAWSVEVDTQYFGPGTRLTVL.

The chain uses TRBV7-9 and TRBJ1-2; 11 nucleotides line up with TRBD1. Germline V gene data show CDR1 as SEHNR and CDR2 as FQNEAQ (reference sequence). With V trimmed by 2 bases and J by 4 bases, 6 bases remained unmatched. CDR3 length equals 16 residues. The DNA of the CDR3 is TGTGCCAGCAGCTTAAGCCCGGGACAGGGGGTCTATGGCTACACCTTC. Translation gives CASSLSPGQGVYGYTF.

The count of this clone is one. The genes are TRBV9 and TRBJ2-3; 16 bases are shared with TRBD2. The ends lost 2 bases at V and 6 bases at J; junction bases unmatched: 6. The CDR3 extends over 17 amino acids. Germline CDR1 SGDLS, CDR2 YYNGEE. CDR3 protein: CASSVGTSGGASDTQYF. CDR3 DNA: TGTGCCAGCAGCGTCGGGACTAGCGGGGGGGCCTCGGATACGCAGTATTTT.

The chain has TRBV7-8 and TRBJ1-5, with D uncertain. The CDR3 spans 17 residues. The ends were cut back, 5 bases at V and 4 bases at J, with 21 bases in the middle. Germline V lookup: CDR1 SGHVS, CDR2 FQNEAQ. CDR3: CASSTRPPGGGNQPQHF. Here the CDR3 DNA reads TGTGCCAGCAGCACCCGACCGCCCGGCGGCGGGAATCAGCCCCAGCATTTT.

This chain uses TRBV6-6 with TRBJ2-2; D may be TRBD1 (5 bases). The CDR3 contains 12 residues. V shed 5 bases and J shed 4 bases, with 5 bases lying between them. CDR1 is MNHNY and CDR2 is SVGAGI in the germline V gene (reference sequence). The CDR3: CASSGATGELFF. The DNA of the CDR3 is TGTGCCAGCAGTGGGGCCACCGGGGAGCTGTTTTTT.

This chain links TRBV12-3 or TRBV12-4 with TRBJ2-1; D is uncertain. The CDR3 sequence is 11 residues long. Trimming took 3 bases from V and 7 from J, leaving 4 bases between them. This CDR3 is CASSLSNEQFF. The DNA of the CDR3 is TGTGCCAGCAGTTTGTCAAATGAGCAGTTCTTC.

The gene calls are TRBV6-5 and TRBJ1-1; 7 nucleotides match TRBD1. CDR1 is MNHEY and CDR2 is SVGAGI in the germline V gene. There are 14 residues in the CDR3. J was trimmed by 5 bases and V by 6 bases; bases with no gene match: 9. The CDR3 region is CASRPRGSGTEAFF. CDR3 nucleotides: TGTGCCAGCAGACCCAGGGGGTCTGGTACTGAAGCTTTCTTT.

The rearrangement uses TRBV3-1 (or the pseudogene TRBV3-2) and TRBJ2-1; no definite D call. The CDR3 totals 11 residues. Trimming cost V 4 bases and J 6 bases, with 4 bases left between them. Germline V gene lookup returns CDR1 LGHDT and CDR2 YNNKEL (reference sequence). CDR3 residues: CASSRVNEQFF. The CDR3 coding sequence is TGTGCCAGCAGCCGAGTCAATGAGCAGTTCTTC.

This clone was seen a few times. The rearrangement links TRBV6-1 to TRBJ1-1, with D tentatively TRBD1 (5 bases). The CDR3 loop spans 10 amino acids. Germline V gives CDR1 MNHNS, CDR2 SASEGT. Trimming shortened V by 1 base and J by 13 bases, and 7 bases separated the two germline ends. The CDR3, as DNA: TGTGCCAGCAGTGAAGGACAGAATTTCTTT. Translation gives CASSEGQNFF.

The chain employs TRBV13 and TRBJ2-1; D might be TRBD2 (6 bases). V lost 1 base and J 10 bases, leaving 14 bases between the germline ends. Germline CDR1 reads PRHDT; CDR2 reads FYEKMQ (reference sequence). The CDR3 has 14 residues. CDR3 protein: CASSLAGENEEQFF. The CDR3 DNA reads TGTGCCAGCAGCTTAGCGGGAGAGAATGAGGAGCAGTTCTTC.

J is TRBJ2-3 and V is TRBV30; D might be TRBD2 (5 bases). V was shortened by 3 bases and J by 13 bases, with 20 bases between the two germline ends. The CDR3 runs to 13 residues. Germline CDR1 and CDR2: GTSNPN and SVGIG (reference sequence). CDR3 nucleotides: TGTGCCTGGAGCCCCGCGGTGCGAGGGCCCAAGTATTTT. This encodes CAWSPAVRGPKYF.

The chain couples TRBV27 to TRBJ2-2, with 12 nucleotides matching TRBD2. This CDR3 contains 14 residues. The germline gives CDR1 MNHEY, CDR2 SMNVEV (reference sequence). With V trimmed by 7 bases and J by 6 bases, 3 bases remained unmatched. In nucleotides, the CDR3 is TGTGCCAGCACGACTAGCGGGAGTTCCGGGGAGCTGTTTTTT. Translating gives CASTTSGSSGELFF.

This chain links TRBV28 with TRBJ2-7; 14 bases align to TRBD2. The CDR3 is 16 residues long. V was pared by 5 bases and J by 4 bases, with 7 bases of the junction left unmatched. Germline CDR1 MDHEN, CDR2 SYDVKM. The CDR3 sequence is CASSPGTSGRIYEQYF. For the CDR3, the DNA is TGTGCCAGCAGTCCCGGGACTAGCGGGAGAATATACGAGCAGTACTTC.

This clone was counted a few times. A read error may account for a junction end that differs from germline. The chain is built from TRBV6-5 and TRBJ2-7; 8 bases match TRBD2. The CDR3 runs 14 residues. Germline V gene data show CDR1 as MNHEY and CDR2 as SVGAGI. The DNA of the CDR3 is TGTGCCAGCAGTCACTCTAGCGGGTCCTACGAGCAGTACTTC. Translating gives CASSHSSGSYEQYF.

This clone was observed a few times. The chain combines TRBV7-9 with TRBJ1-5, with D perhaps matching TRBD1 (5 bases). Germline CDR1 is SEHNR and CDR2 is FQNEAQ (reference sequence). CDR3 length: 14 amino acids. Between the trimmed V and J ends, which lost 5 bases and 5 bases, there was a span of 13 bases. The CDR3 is CASSVTGPYQPQHF. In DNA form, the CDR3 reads TGTGCCAGCAGCGTTACAGGTCCCTATCAGCCCCAGCATTTT.

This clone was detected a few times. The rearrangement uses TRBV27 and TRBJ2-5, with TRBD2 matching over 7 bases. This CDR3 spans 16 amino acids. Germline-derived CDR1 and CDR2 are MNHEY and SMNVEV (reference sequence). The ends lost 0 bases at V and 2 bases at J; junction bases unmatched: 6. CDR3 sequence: CASSLSRGRGQETQYF. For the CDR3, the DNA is TGTGCCAGCAGTTTATCCCGCGGGAGAGGGCAAGAGACCCAGTACTTC.